Each of the 8 T cell receptor beta chains below was sequenced from the same sample in a study of shared clonotypes between healthy human individuals. Generated by immunoSEQ multiplex PCR, the TCRdb table keeps only in-frame clones and is missing some. The table records 2 million to 3 million clones, 80% to 95% of them present only once. The specimen was naive CD4+ T cells from PBMCs. Specified subset: CD45RA+ positively selected. The source is a man aged 18 to 29 in good health. Some clones in this sample may be carry-over from other donors' samples.

This sequence joins TRBV7-2 and TRBJ2-7, with D possibly TRBD1 on 6 matching bases. Looked up from germline, CDR1 is SGHTA and CDR2 is FQGNSA. V was trimmed by 5 bases and J by 2 bases, leaving 19 bases between them. The CDR3 consists of 16 residues. The CDR3 nucleotides read TGTGCCAGCAGCACCCCGTGGGGCAGGGGAACCTACGAGCAGTACTTC. It codes for CASSTPWGRGTYEQYF.

J is TRBJ2-2 and V is TRBV7-9; the D is unclear. CDR3 size: 19 residues. Deletions cut 1 base from V and 0 bases from J, with 18 bases between. Germline-derived CDR1 and CDR2 are SEHNR and FQNEAQ (reference sequence). In DNA, the CDR3 is TGTGCCAGCAGCTTAGATATATTCCGGAAGAAGACGAACACCGGGGAGCTGTTTTTT. This sequence encodes CASSLDIFRKKTNTGELFF.

The chain couples TRBV5-1 to TRBJ2-1; 7 positions match TRBD1. Trimming at V came to 4 bases and at J to 3 bases, leaving 7 bases not matched to a gene. Germline CDR1 and CDR2: SGHRS and YFSETQ. The CDR3 spans 15 residues. The CDR3 is CASSRGQNIYNEQFF. The DNA for the CDR3 is TGCGCCAGCAGCCGGGGACAGAACATCTACAATGAGCAGTTCTTC.

This sequence joins TRBV29-1 and TRBJ1-2, with TRBD1 matching over 9 bases. In germline, CDR1 is SQVTM, CDR2 ANQGSEA. J gave up 8 bases and V 7 bases, and 5 bases lay outside the gene matches. The CDR3 spans 11 residues. The CDR3 DNA sequence: TGCAGCGGCAGGACAGGGGTGGGCTACACCTTC. Its translation is CSGRTGVGYTF.

J is TRBJ2-1 and V is TRBV9; D is ambiguous. Germline V CDR1 and CDR2: SGDLS, YYNGEE. Trimming stripped 6 bases from V and 2 bases from J, with 6 bases between. The CDR3 consists of 12 residues. CDR3 amino acids: CASKGPYNEQFF. The CDR3 bases are TGTGCCAGCAAAGGGCCCTACAATGAGCAGTTCTTC.

Concerning this clone: Its ends do not fully match the called genes, so a read error is possible. Other DNA sequences within the sample encode an identical CDR3. The rearrangement uses TRBV2 and TRBJ1-4; D not certain. Germline values: CDR1 SNHLY, CDR2 FYNNEI. This CDR3 has 13 amino acids. CDR3 in DNA: TGTGCCAGCAGTGTAGCCCCTAATGAAAAATTGTTTTTT. It is translated as CASSVAPNEKLFF.

The chain joins TRBV19 to TRBJ1-5; no clear D. This CDR3 spans 13 amino acids. CDR1 and CDR2 from the germline V gene are LNHDA and SQIVND (reference sequence). Deletions cut 5 bases from V and 6 bases from J, with 11 bases between. CDR3 DNA sequence: TGTGCCAGTAGTCCTTCCCCAGTTCAGCCCCAGCATTTT. Its protein product is CASSPSPVQPQHF.

V gene TRBV7-8 combines with J gene TRBJ2-7; D uncertain. The germline gives CDR1 SGHVS, CDR2 FQNEAQ. With 4 bases removed from V and 4 bases from J, the gap between germline ends came to 8 bases. The CDR3 length is 12 residues. CDR3 loop: CASSSRSYEQYF. The CDR3, as DNA: TGTGCCAGCAGCTCTCGGAGTTACGAGCAGTACTTC. Full variable domain (outside the CDR3, taken from reference TRBV7-8 and TRBJ2-7): GAGVSQSPRYKVAKRGQDVALRCDPISGHVSLFWYQQALGQGPEFLTYFQNEAQLDKSGLPSDRFFAERPEGSVSTLKIQRTQQEDSAVYLCASSSRSYEQYFGPGTRLTVT.